These 8 T cell receptor beta chains were all obtained from the same sample, sequenced in a study of blood T cell repertoires in COVID-19. Repertoires were generated with immunoSEQ multiplex PCR, while TCRdb's copy carries only in-frame clones and drops some. Among around 300,000 clones, 86% were seen once, and the ten largest hold roughly 13%. Sequenced: peripheral blood. These receptor sequences come from a woman aged 70 to 79 with COVID-19, enrolled during active disease.

The table lists this clone with a few counts. The chain links TRBV18 to TRBJ2-2; 7 bases align to TRBD1. The CDR3 covers 14 residues. CDR1 is KGHSH, CDR2 LQKENI, per germline. V gave up 3 bases and J gave up 4 bases; unmatched junction bases: 2. Here the CDR3 reads CASSPTGSTGELFF. Here the CDR3 DNA reads TGTGCCAGCTCACCGACAGGGTCCACCGGGGAGCTGTTTTTT.

The chain uses TRBV21-1 and TRBJ2-5; whether TRBD1, the table's D call, matches the DNA was not checked. TRBV21-1 is a pseudogene. CDR3 length: 14 amino acids. The DNA for the CDR3 is TGTGCCAGCAGCAAAGGGCACAGCCAAGAGACCCAGTACTTC. Translated, it gives CASSKGHSQETQYF.

V is TRBV11-2 and J is TRBJ2-1, with 9 bases lining up with TRBD1. Losses at the gene ends were 5 bases for V and 9 bases for J; bases not matched to a gene: 20. Germline V gives CDR1 SGHAT, CDR2 FQNNGV. The CDR3 totals 18 residues. DNA of the CDR3: TGTGCCAGCAGCACTCTTAAATACGGTCCACAGGGGGCGGTTGAGCAGTTCTTC. It is translated as CASSTLKYGPQGAVEQFF. Based on the CDR3 plus reference TRBV11-2 and TRBJ2-1, the full variable domain is EAGVAQSPRYKIIEKRQSVAFWCNPISGHATLYWYQQILGQGPKLLIQFQNNGVVDDSQLPKDRFSAERLKGVDSTLKIQPAKLEDSAVYLCASSTLKYGPQGAVEQFFGPGTRLTVL.

The chain links TRBV29-1 to TRBJ2-1, with TRBD1 matching over 7 bases. Germline V CDR1 and CDR2: SQVTM, ANQGSEA. This CDR3 comprises 15 residues. After removal of 6 bases from V and 5 bases from J, the junction contained 13 bases not matched to a gene. CDR3 coding DNA: TGCAGCGTCGCGACAGGGATAGGCTTCAACAATGAGCAGTTCTTC. This sequence encodes CSVATGIGFNNEQFF.

V and J are TRBV5-6 and TRBJ1-2; a weak D match, TRBD1 (5 bases). Per germline, CDR1 SGHDT and CDR2 YYEEEE. Trimming cost V 0 bases and J 4 bases, with 13 bases left between them. The CDR3 totals 15 residues. CDR3 in amino acids: CASSLDGLGVYGYTF. DNA for the CDR3: TGTGCCAGCAGCTTGGATGGCTTAGGGGTCTATGGCTACACCTTC.

This sequence joins TRBV6-5 and TRBJ1-2; a possible D gene is TRBD1 (6 bases). Per the germline V gene, CDR1 is MNHEY and CDR2 is SVGAGI. The length of the CDR3 is 14 residues. Trimming removed 6 bases at V and 4 bases at J, with 15 bases between. The CDR3 sequence: CASRPTGNIYGYTF. The DNA for the CDR3 is TGTGCCAGCAGGCCTACAGGGAACATCTATGGCTACACCTTC.

V is TRBV6-1 and J is TRBJ1-5; possible D gene TRBD1, 6 bases. From germline, CDR1 is MNHNS and CDR2 SASEGT. This CDR3 has 14 amino acids. V dropped 3 bases and J dropped 3 bases, with 9 bases sitting between them. CDR3 sequence: CASSDGQTNQPQHF. The CDR3 nucleotides are TGTGCCAGCAGTGATGGACAGACCAATCAGCCCCAGCATTTT.

J is TRBJ1-1 and V is TRBV12-3 or TRBV12-4; D gene ambiguous. CDR3 length: 12 residues. The V end lost 5 bases, the J end lost 7 bases, and 11 bases lay between the germline ends. The CDR3 DNA sequence: TGTGCCAGCAGTCCCCCAGGAAATGAAGCTTTCTTT. It translates to CASSPPGNEAFF.